This TCR beta chain was identified in a study of molecular identifiers for immune sequencing clone quantification (dated by TCRdb to the late 2010s). With regard to the full study: For a replicate experiment, RNA from about 21,000 or 97,000 naive CD8 T cells was divided into five aliquots, of which four were sequenced. CD8 T cells were used in a methods study to benchmark molecular-identifier clustering-based TCR repertoire sequencing (MIDCIRS) and TCR RNA copy counting. Results the study describes overall, beyond this receptor: In CMV-specific effector cells, clones with more than 20 RNA copies accounted for over 97% of molecules, whereas in naive cells such clones accounted for under 1%. Modeling indicated about 3 TCR RNA copies recovered per cell, compared with about 9.7 by digital PCR, which implies a capture efficiency of about 27%. Highly expanded clone sizes could be underestimated if identical TCR molecules share a barcode. Spiked-in Jurkat TCR RNA equivalent to a single cell was reported to be detectable even among over 800,000 naive CD8 T cells. When barcode sub-clustering was omitted, TCR diversity was inflated by chimeric consensus sequences, with chimeras reaching as high as 47%. The naive libraries included spiked-in Jurkat TCR RNA (fewer than eleven copies' worth), and this RNA is not part of the donor repertoire.

This clonotype was seen repeatedly, ten times or more. The antigen it binds to is not known. No clone much larger than this one lies a single base away; base qualities are absent. Library preparation was by PCR. For sequencing, an Illumina HiSeq 4000 was employed. Bulk TCR libraries were generated as previously described, with the TCR primers listed in Table S5 used. The Qiagen AllPrep DNA/RNA kit was used to purify total RNA. Reads from multiple sequencing runs of the same library were pooled before analysis. In the original analysis: Reads were retained only if an exact TCR constant sequence was present, and the retained reads were trimmed to 150 nt and grouped according to their 12-nt molecular barcodes. Within each barcode group, reads were sub-clustered at a 15% Levenshtein threshold, and quality-weighted consensus sequences were built per RNA molecule. Non-functional sequences were filtered out, along with any lower-count sequence sitting one edit away from another sequence. Barcode sub-clusters with fewer than 20% of the maximum read count were removed, based on fitting two negative binomial distributions. Using fastp trimming at Q25 and MiXCR clonotype assembly, TCRdb reanalyzed the public sequencing data and kept in-frame beta chains. Every CDR3 protein is listed once, alongside the most common genes and DNA of its rows. TCRdb's processing, not the study's, gives the V and J calls here. The sample profile shows 250,000 to 350,000 distinct CDR3 sequences; over 20% of them were found once. The biggest ten clones account for about 0.79% of the sample.

Trimming accounts for 5 bases at V and 0 bases at J, while the number of junction bases matched to no gene is 3. CDR1 is given as SGHAT and CDR2 as FQNNGV, both from the germline V gene. The CDR3 starts with the cysteine, ends with the phenylalanine, and has 15 residues. Here the CDR3 DNA is all that survives: 45 bases in frame from base 1. Libraries of naive CD8 T cells were generated from roughly 20,000 to 1,000,000 sorted cells, with 10%, 30% or 50% of the purified RNA used. Naive CD8 T cells, defined as CD8+CD4-CCR7+CD45RA+, were FACS-sorted into RLT Plus buffer on a BD FACSAria II. Around 10 TCR copies' worth of Jurkat RNA were spiked into roughly 17,000-1,100,000 naive CD8 T cell samples to test detection sensitivity. Enrichment of CD8 T cells was done with RosetteSep CD8+ T Cell Enrichment Cocktail plus Ficoll-Paque, and ACK red cell lysis came afterward.

This sequence was found in a human donor in good health. Some libraries in this study had Jurkat cell RNA spiked in. The chain is encoded by TRBV11-2 joined to TRBJ2-3; TRBD2 fits 9 bases in the junction. The sequencing input was naive CD8+ T cells from blood, with Jurkat cell RNA spiked in. The cell subset or site label of this sample denotes: FACS-sorted CD8+CD4-CCR7+CD45RA+ naive T cells. The CDR3 protein sequence reads: CASSHGLASTDTQYF. In nucleotide form, the sequence is TGTGCCAGCAGCCACGGACTAGCGAGCACAGATACGCAGTATTTT.